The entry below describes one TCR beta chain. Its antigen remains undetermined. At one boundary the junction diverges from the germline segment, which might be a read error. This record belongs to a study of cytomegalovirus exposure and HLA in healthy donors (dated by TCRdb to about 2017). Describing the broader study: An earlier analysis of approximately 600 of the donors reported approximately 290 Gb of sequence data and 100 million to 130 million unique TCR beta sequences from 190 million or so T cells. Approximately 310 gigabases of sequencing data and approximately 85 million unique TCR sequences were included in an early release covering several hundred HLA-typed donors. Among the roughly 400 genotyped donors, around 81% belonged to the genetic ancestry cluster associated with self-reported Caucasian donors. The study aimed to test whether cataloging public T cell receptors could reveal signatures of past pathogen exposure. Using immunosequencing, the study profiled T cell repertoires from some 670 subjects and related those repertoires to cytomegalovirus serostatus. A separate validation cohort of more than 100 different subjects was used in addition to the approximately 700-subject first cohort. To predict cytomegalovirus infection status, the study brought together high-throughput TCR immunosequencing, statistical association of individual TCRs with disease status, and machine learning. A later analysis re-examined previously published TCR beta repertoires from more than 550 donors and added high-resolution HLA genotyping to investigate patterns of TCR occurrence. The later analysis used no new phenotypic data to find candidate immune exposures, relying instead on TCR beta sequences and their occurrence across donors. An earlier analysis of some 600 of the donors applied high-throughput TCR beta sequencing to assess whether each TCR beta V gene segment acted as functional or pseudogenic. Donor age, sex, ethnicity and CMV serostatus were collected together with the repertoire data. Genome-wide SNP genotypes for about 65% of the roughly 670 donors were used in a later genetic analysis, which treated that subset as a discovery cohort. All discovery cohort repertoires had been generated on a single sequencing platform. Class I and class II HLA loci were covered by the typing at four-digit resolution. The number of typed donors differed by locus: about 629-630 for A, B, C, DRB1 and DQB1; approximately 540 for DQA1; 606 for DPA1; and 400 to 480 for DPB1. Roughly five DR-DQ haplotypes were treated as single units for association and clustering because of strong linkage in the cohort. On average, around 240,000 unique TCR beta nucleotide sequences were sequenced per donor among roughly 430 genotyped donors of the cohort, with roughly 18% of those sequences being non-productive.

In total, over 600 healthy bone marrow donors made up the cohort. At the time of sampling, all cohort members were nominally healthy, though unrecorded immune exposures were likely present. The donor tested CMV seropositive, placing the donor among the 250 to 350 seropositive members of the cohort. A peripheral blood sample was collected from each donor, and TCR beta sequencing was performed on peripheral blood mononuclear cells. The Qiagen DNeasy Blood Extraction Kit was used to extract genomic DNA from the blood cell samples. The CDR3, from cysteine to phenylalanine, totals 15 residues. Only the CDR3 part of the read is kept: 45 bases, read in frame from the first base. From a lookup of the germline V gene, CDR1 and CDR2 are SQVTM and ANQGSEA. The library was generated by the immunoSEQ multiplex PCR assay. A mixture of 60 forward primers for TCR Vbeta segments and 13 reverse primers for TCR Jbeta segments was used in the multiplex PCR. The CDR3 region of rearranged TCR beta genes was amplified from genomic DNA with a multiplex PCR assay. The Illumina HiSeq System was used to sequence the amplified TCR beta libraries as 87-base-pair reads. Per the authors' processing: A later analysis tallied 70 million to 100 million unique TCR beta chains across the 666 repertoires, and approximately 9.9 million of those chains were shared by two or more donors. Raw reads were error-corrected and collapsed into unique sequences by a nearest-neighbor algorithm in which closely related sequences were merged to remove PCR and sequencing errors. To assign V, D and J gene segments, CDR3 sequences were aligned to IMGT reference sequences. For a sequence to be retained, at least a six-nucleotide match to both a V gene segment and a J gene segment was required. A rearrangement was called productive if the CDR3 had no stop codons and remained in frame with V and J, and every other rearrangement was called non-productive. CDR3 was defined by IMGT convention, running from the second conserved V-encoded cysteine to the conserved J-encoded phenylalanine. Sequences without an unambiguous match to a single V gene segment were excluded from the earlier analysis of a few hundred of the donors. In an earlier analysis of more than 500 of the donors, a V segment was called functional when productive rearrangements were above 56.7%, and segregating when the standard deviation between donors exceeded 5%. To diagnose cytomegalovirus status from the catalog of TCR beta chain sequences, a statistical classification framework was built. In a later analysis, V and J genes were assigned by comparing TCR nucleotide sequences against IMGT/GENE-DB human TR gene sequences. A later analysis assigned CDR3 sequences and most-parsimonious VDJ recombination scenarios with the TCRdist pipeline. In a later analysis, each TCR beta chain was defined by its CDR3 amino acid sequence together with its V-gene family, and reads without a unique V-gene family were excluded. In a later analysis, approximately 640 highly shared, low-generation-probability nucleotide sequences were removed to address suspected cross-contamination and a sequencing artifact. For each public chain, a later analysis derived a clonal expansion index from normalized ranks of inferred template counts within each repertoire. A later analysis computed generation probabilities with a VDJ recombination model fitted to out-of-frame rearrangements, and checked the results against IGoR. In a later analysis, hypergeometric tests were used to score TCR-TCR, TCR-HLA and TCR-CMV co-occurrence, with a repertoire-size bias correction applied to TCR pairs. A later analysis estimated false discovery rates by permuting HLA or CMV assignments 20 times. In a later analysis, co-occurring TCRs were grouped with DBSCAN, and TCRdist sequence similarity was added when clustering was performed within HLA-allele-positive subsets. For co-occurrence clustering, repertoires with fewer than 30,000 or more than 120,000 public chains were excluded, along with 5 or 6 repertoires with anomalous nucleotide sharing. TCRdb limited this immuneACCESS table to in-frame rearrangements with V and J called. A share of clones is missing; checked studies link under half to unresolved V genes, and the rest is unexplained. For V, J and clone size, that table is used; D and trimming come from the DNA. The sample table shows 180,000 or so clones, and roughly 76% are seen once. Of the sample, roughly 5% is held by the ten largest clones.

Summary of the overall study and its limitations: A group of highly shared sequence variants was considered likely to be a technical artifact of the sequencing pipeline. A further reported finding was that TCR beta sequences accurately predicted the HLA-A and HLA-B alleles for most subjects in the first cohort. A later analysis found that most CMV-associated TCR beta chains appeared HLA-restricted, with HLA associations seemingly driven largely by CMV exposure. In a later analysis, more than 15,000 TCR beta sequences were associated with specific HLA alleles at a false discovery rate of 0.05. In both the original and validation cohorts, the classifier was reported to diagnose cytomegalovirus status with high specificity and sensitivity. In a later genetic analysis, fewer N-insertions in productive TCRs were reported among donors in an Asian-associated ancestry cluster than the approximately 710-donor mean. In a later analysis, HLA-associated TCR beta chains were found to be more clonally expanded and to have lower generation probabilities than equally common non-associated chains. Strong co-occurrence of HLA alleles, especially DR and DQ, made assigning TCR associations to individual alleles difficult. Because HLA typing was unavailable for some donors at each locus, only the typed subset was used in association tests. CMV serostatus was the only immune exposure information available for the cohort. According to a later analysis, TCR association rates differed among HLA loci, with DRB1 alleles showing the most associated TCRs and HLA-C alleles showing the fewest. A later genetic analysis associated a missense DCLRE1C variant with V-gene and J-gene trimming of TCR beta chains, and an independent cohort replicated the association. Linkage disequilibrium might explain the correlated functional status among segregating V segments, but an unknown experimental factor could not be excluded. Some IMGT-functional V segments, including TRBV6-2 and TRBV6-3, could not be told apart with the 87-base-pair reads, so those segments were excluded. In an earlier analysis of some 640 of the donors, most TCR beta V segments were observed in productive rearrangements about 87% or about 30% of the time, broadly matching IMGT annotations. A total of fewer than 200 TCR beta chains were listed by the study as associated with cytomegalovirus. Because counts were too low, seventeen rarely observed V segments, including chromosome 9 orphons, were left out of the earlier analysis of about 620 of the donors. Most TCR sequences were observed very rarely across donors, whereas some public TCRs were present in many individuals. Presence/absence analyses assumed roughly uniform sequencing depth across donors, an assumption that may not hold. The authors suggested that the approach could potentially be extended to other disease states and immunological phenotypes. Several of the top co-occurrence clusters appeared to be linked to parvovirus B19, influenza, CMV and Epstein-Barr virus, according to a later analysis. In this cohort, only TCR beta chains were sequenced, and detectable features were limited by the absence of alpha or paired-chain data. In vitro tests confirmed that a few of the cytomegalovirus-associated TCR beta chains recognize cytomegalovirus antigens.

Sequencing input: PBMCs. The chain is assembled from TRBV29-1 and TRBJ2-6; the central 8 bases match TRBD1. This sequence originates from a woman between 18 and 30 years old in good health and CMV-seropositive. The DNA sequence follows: TGCAGTACATTCACGACAGGGGCTGGGGCCAACGGCCTGACTTTC. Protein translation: CSTFTTGAGANGLTF.